These 29 T cell receptor beta chains were sequenced from one sample in a study of T cell responses to AZD1222 COVID-19 vaccine. The data were produced by immunoSEQ multiplex PCR, yet TCRdb's version contains in-frame clones alone and is incomplete. Among more than 65,000 clones listed, roughly nine tenths were seen once. The specimen comprised peripheral blood, sampled on day 0 of AZD1222 vaccination. Source of these receptors: an adult in good health.

The chain recombines TRBV28 with TRBJ2-7, with a possible D match to TRBD2 (6 bases). Germline CDR1 is MDHEN and CDR2 is SYDVKM. This CDR3 region has 16 residues. V lost 4 bases to trimming and J lost 1 base, with 17 bases between them. This CDR3 reads CASSSGRGNPSYEQYF. In nucleotides, the CDR3 is TGTGCCAGCAGTTCCGGGAGAGGCAACCCTTCCTACGAGCAGTACTTC. The entire variable domain, with the rest obtained from reference TRBV28 and TRBJ2-7, is as follows: DVKVTQSSRYLVKRTGEKVFLECVQDMDHENMFWYRQDPGLGLRLIYFSYDVKMKEKGDIPEGYSVSREKKERFSLILESASTNQTSMYLCASSSGRGNPSYEQYFGPGTRLTVT.

The chain employs TRBV6-5 and TRBJ1-4; 7 nucleotides align to TRBD1. The trim removed 5 bases at V and 7 bases at J, leaving 7 bases unmatched. This CDR3 is built from 14 residues. CDR1 is MNHEY, CDR2 SVGAGI, per germline. CDR3 residues: CASSTDRAGEKLFF. CDR3 bases: TGTGCCAGCAGTACCGACAGGGCCGGTGAAAAACTGTTTTTT.

The chain joins TRBV29-1 to TRBJ1-2, with 7 bases fitting TRBD1. The CDR3 is 15 residues long. Trimming at V came to 3 bases and at J to 0 bases, leaving 7 bases not matched to a gene. Germline V gene lookup returns CDR1 SQVTM and CDR2 ANQGSEA. DNA for the CDR3: TGCAGCGTTGAGCCTAGGACAGGACCTAACTATGGCTACACCTTC. Its protein is CSVEPRTGPNYGYTF.

The chain employs TRBV3-1 (or the pseudogene TRBV3-2) and TRBJ2-7; 8 bases are shared with TRBD1. Germline values: CDR1 LGHDT, CDR2 YNNKEL (reference sequence). The CDR3 is 15 residues long. The V and J ends lost 2 bases and 3 bases, in that order; junction bases with no gene match: 6. The DNA of the CDR3 is TGTGCCAGCAGCCAACCCGGACAGGGAATCTACGAGCAGTACTTC. This translates into CASSQPGQGIYEQYF.

The V and J genes are TRBV3-1 (or the pseudogene TRBV3-2) and TRBJ1-6, with D maybe TRBD1 (5 bases). Per germline, CDR1 LGHDT and CDR2 YNNKEL (reference sequence). The CDR3 totals 15 residues. Between the trimmed V and J ends, which lost 6 bases and 3 bases, there was a span of 12 bases. DNA of the CDR3: TGTGCCAGCAGGGAAAGGGGAGACTATAATTCACCCCTCCACTTT. It encodes CASRERGDYNSPLHF.

V gene TRBV6-5 combines with J gene TRBJ1-2; D remains ambiguous. The V gene's germline CDR1 is MNHEY and CDR2 SVGAGI. Trimming stripped 3 bases from V and 0 bases from J, with 5 bases between. The CDR3 totals 13 residues. The CDR3 reads CASSYGANYGYTF. CDR3 coding DNA: TGTGCCAGCAGTTATGGAGCTAACTATGGCTACACCTTC.

The rearrangement joins TRBV12-3 or TRBV12-4 to TRBJ1-2, with 7 bases fitting TRBD1. With V trimmed by 5 bases and J by 4 bases, 4 bases remained unmatched. This CDR3 has 13 amino acids. CDR3 in amino acids: CASSVDRAYGYTF. DNA for the CDR3: TGTGCCAGCAGTGTAGACAGGGCCTATGGCTACACCTTC.

V is TRBV29-1 and J is TRBJ2-1; D assignment may be TRBD1 or TRBD2 (5 bases each). The CDR3 loop spans 17 amino acids. V was pared by 1 base and J by 0 bases, with 16 bases between. Germline lookup yields CDR1 SQVTM and CDR2 ANQGSEA. CDR3 loop: CSVEGRDPGSSYNEQFF. The CDR3 DNA reads as TGCAGCGTTGAAGGAAGGGACCCCGGTAGCTCCTACAATGAGCAGTTCTTC.

The chain employs TRBV30 and TRBJ2-7; 8 nucleotides line up with TRBD1. CDR1 is GTSNPN, CDR2 SVGIG, per germline (reference sequence). Trimming at V came to 0 bases and at J to 4 bases, leaving 5 bases not matched to a gene. This CDR3 has 14 amino acids. CDR3 in DNA: TGTGCCTGGAGTGTCGCCAGGGGGCGTTACGAGCAGTACTTC. Its translation is CAWSVARGRYEQYF.

V and J are TRBV5-1 and TRBJ1-1; 7 nucleotides agree with TRBD1. V lost 1 base, J lost 4 bases, and 4 bases stayed unmatched. The CDR3 is 14 amino acids. CDR1 and CDR2 (germline): SGHRS, YFSETQ. The CDR3 DNA reads as TGCGCCAGCAGCTTGTCAGGGGGTGCCACTGAAGCTTTCTTT. It codes for CASSLSGGATEAFF.

The gene calls are TRBV5-1 and TRBJ2-3; D uncertain. Germline V gene lookup returns CDR1 SGHRS and CDR2 YFSETQ. V lost 0 bases, J lost 4 bases, and 3 bases lay in between. CDR3 length: 12 amino acids. The CDR3 DNA sequence: TGCGCCAGCAGCTTGGTTTCAGATACGCAGTATTTT. This sequence encodes CASSLVSDTQYF. Looking up the rest from reference TRBV5-1 and TRBJ2-3 gives the full variable domain: KAGVTQTPRYLIKTRGQQVTLSCSPISGHRSVSWYQQTPGQGLQFLFEYFSETQRNKGNFPGRFSGRQFSNSRSEMNVSTLELGDSALYLCASSLVSDTQYFGPGTRLTVL.

This chain connects TRBV19 to TRBJ1-1; D is possibly TRBD1 (5 bases). CDR3 length: 12 residues. The germline V gene encodes CDR1 LNHDA and CDR2 SQIVND (reference sequence). Trimming shortened V by 3 bases and J by 9 bases, and 11 bases separated the two germline ends. The CDR3 region has the DNA TGTGCCAGTAGTATTCAGGGTAGTAAAGCTTTCTTT. This sequence encodes CASSIQGSKAFF.

The chain uses TRBV7-9 and TRBJ2-3; 8 bases fit TRBD1. CDR1 is SEHNR, CDR2 FQNEAQ, per germline (reference sequence). V was pared by 5 bases and J by 6 bases, with 4 bases of the junction left unmatched. This CDR3 is built from 13 residues. CDR3 bases: TGTGCCAGCAGCCGACAGGGGCAGGATACGCAGTATTTT. As protein: CASSRQGQDTQYF. Based on the CDR3 plus reference TRBV7-9 and TRBJ2-3, the full variable domain is DTGVSQNPRHKITKRGQNVTFRCDPISEHNRLYWYRQTLGQGPEFLTYFQNEAQLEKSRLLSDRFSAERPKGSFSTLEIQRTEQGDSAMYLCASSRQGQDTQYFGPGTRLTVL.

The gene calls are TRBV9 and TRBJ2-5; 8 bases match TRBD2. After removal of 5 bases from V and 5 bases from J, the junction contained 5 bases not matched to a gene. CDR1 and CDR2 (germline): SGDLS, YYNGEE. This CDR3 is 13 amino acids long. This CDR3 is CASSARGGETQYF. The CDR3 nucleotides are TGTGCCAGCAGTGCCCGGGGGGGCGAGACCCAGTACTTC.

V and J are TRBV3-1 (or the pseudogene TRBV3-2) and TRBJ1-1; D may be TRBD1 (6 bases). Germline V gene data show CDR1 as LGHDT and CDR2 as YNNKEL (reference sequence). V was cut by 4 bases and J by 6 bases, with 27 bases left in between. The CDR3 totals 18 residues. DNA of the CDR3: TGTGCCAGCAGCCCGGGAGAAGGGGGGATTCGTATAATCCCTGAAGCTTTCTTT. It encodes CASSPGEGGIRIIPEAFF.

The V and J genes are TRBV5-1 and TRBJ2-7; D gene ambiguous. CDR1 SGHRS and CDR2 YFSETQ come from the germline V gene. This CDR3 is 13 amino acids long. With 3 bases removed from V and 4 bases from J, the gap between germline ends came to 11 bases. The CDR3 loop is CASSSGGPYEQYF. The CDR3, as DNA: TGCGCCAGCAGCTCCGGCGGACCTTACGAGCAGTACTTC.

This rearrangement joins TRBV4-1 to TRBJ2-3; TRBD2 might be the D (6 bases). V shed 3 bases and J shed 2 bases, with 12 bases lying between them. Germline V CDR1 and CDR2: MGHRA, YSYEKL. The length of the CDR3 is 15 residues. Written as DNA, the CDR3 is TGCGCCAGCAGCCACCGGGACTTCCCCACAGATACGCAGTATTTT. Amino acids: CASSHRDFPTDTQYF.

V usage is TRBV19 and J usage is TRBJ2-1; D is ambiguous. The CDR3 has 17 residues. Germline CDR1 LNHDA, CDR2 SQIVND (reference sequence). Trimming cost V 8 bases and J 0 bases, with 20 bases left between them. The CDR3 DNA reads as TGTGCCAGTCAGCCGGGTAGATCGGCGAGCTCCTACAATGAGCAGTTCTTC. Its translation: CASQPGRSASSYNEQFF. The whole variable domain, filled in from reference TRBV19 and TRBJ2-1, reads DGGITQSPKYLFRKEGQNVTLSCEQNLNHDAMYWYRQDPGQGLRLIYYSQIVNDFQKGDIAEGYSVSREKKESFPLTVTSAQKNPTAFYLCASQPGRSASSYNEQFFGPGTRLTVL.

This clone has only one observation. The chain is built from TRBV28 and TRBJ2-1; D is uncertain. Trimming took 6 bases from V and 5 from J, leaving 17 bases between them. Looked up from germline, CDR1 is MDHEN and CDR2 is SYDVKM. CDR3 length: 15 amino acids. The CDR3 reads CASSQVPPADNEQFF. The CDR3 nucleotides read TGTGCCAGCAGCCAAGTCCCACCTGCCGACAATGAGCAGTTCTTC.

The chain recombines TRBV5-1 with TRBJ1-2; 10 positions agree with TRBD1. Germline CDR1 SGHRS, CDR2 YFSETQ. The length of the CDR3 is 13 residues. With V trimmed by 4 bases and J by 5 bases, 2 bases remained unmatched. The CDR3 region is CASSQGQGYGYTF. The CDR3 nucleotides read TGCGCCAGCAGCCAGGGACAGGGGTATGGCTACACCTTC.

CDR3 region: CASSSGTATDTQYF. Written as DNA, the CDR3 is TGCGCCAGCAGCTCGGGGACAGCCACAGATACGCAGTATTTT. The chain has TRBV5-1 and TRBJ2-3, with 7 bases matching TRBD1. Losses at the gene ends were 3 bases for V and 2 bases for J; bases not matched to a gene: 3. Germline assignment: CDR1 SGHRS and CDR2 YFSETQ. The CDR3 sequence is 14 residues long.

The gene calls are TRBV28 and TRBJ2-7, with 8 bases lining up with TRBD1. Losses at the gene ends were 7 bases for V and 2 bases for J; bases not matched to a gene: 13. The CDR3 is made up of 16 amino acids. The germline gives CDR1 MDHEN, CDR2 SYDVKM. In DNA form, the CDR3 reads TGTGCCAGCAAAATTGGTCGGGCAGGGGGCGCCTACGAGCAGTACTTC. Translated, it gives CASKIGRAGGAYEQYF.

The chain is built from TRBV9 and TRBJ2-1; maybe TRBD2 (7 bases). The CDR3 consists of 16 residues. Germline V CDR1 and CDR2: SGDLS, YYNGEE. V lost 0 bases and J lost 6, with 16 bases in between. The CDR3 sequence: CASSVDVRGGPNEQFF. DNA for the CDR3: TGTGCCAGCAGCGTAGACGTTAGGGGGGGGCCCAATGAGCAGTTCTTC.

The V gene is TRBV3-1 (or the pseudogene TRBV3-2), the J gene TRBJ1-1; 8 bases are shared with TRBD1. Germline-derived CDR1 and CDR2 are LGHDT and YNNKEL (reference sequence). With 4 bases clipped from V and 1 base from J, the junction kept 5 bases outside the gene matches. The CDR3 spans 15 residues. CDR3 bases: TGTGCCAGCAGCCTGGGGGACAGGACGAACACTGAAGCTTTCTTT. Translation gives CASSLGDRTNTEAFF.

The J gene is TRBJ2-3, the V gene TRBV5-1; 9 positions agree with TRBD2. The CDR3 has 17 residues. The germline CDR1 and CDR2 sequences are SGHRS and YFSETQ. V shed 5 bases and J 2 bases; nucleotides not matched to a gene: 12. CDR3 sequence (DNA): TGCGCCAGCAGAAAGGCCGGGACTAGCTTGATCACAGATACGCAGTATTTT. Protein: CASRKAGTSLITDTQYF.

This chain uses TRBV9 with TRBJ1-3; the D gene is possibly TRBD1 (5 bases). Trimming shortened V by 4 bases and J by 2 bases, and 16 bases separated the two germline ends. Germline lookup yields CDR1 SGDLS and CDR2 YYNGEE. The CDR3 covers 16 residues. This chain's CDR3 is CASSPRGGGTGNTIYF. The DNA for the CDR3 is TGTGCCAGCAGCCCCCGTGGGGGGGGAACTGGAAACACCATATATTTT.

The chain uses TRBV6-5 and TRBJ1-1; TRBD1 is a possible D gene (5 bases). Germline values: CDR1 MNHEY, CDR2 SVGAGI. The CDR3 runs to 15 residues. Trimming removed 8 bases at V and 2 bases at J, with 18 bases between. The CDR3 loop is CASRPVARGNTEAFF. CDR3 nucleotides: TGTGCCAGCCGGCCCGTGGCAAGGGGCAACACTGAAGCTTTCTTT.

This chain joins TRBV5-4 and TRBJ2-2; D unclear. The CDR3 is 13 amino acids. Deletions cut 2 bases from V and 9 bases from J, with 11 bases between. Germline CDR1 and CDR2: SGHNT and YYREEE (reference sequence). Here the CDR3 DNA reads TGTGCCAGCAGCTTAAATTTCCCCCGGGAGCTGTTTTTT. Translating it yields CASSLNFPRELFF.

The V and J genes are TRBV19 and TRBJ1-1; 8 bases match TRBD1. V was clipped by 9 bases and J by 2 bases; unmatched bases: 8. There are 14 residues in the CDR3. Looked up from germline, CDR1 is LNHDA and CDR2 is SQIVND (reference sequence). The CDR3: CASEKDRGNTEAFF. In DNA, the CDR3 is TGTGCCAGCGAAAAAGACAGGGGAAACACTGAAGCTTTCTTT.